One and the same sample provided the 12 T cell receptor beta chains below, sequenced in a study of T cells in tumors after PD-1 blockade. Generated by immunoSEQ multiplex PCR, the TCRdb table keeps only in-frame clones and is missing some. The table shows 55,000 to 70,000 clones, with roughly 78% occurring only once. The specimen comprised PBMCs, sampled before anti-PD-1 treatment. The receptors come from a human donor with basal cell carcinoma.

This clone was detected only a few times. Here the CDR3 DNA reads TGTGCCAGCCGATCAACAGGGACCACCGGGGAGCTGTTTTTT. It is translated as CASRSTGTTGELFF. The chain carries TRBV2 and TRBJ2-2; D might be TRBD1 (6 bases). Germline V lookup: CDR1 SNHLY, CDR2 FYNNEI. CDR3 length: 14 amino acids. V shed 8 bases and J shed 4 bases, with 14 bases lying between them.

As regards this clone: At the DNA level, this CDR3 is encoded by other sequences in the same sample as well. The chain has TRBV5-1 and TRBJ2-2; D is ambiguous. The CDR3 covers 15 residues. Germline assignment: CDR1 SGHRS and CDR2 YFSETQ. V lost 2 bases to trimming and J lost 0 bases, with 8 bases between them. The CDR3 nucleotides read TGCGCCAGCAGCTTCGGAAACCCGAACACCGGGGAGCTGTTTTTT. Translated, it gives CASSFGNPNTGELFF.

This sequence joins TRBV19 and TRBJ1-4; D unresolved. Germline values: CDR1 LNHDA, CDR2 SQIVND (reference sequence). Trimming removed 7 bases at V and 7 bases at J, with 10 bases between. This CDR3 has 12 residues. CDR3 in DNA: TGTGCCAGTAAACGATACGGTGAAAAACTGTTTTTT. It codes for CASKRYGEKLFF. Filled out from reference TRBV19 and TRBJ1-4, the complete variable domain reads DGGITQSPKYLFRKEGQNVTLSCEQNLNHDAMYWYRQDPGQGLRLIYYSQIVNDFQKGDIAEGYSVSREKKESFPLTVTSAQKNPTAFYLCASKRYGEKLFFGSGTQLSVL.

The rearrangement links TRBV30 to TRBJ1-5; 9 bases agree with TRBD1. The CDR3 runs to 16 residues. From germline, CDR1 is GTSNPN and CDR2 SVGIG (reference sequence). V shed 3 bases, J shed 2 bases, and the junction held 8 bases outside the gene matches. The CDR3, as DNA: TGTGCCTGGAGCGCTGACAGGGGGGTCGGCAATCAGCCCCAGCATTTT. Its translation: CAWSADRGVGNQPQHF.

The chain combines TRBV30 with TRBJ1-2; no firm D call. The CDR3 totals 13 residues. Trimming shortened V by 3 bases and J by 6 bases, and 14 bases separated the two germline ends. Germline-derived CDR1 and CDR2 are GTSNPN and SVGIG (reference sequence). The CDR3 loop reads CAWRPERINGYTF. The CDR3 DNA is TGTGCCTGGAGACCCGAGCGGATTAATGGCTACACCTTC.

The rearrangement links TRBV2 to TRBJ2-2, with TRBD1 matching over 9 bases. Trimming took 6 bases from V and 5 from J; bases not matched to a gene: 7. The CDR3 totals 15 residues. The V gene's germline CDR1 is SNHLY and CDR2 FYNNEI. As DNA, the CDR3 is TGTGCCAGCAGCCAAGGACAGGGGAGGACCGGGGAGCTGTTTTTT. Its translation is CASSQGQGRTGELFF.

The chain uses TRBV13 and TRBJ2-3; 10 bases align to TRBD2. The junction had 8 bases not matched to a gene; V was cut back by 6 bases and J by 2 bases. Germline CDR1 and CDR2: PRHDT and FYEKMQ (reference sequence). The CDR3 covers 16 residues. CDR3 nucleotides: TGTGCCAGCAGATCCAATCTAGCGGGGGCCACAGATACGCAGTATTTT. It yields the protein CASRSNLAGATDTQYF. Using reference TRBV13 and TRBJ2-3 for the parts outside the CDR3, the full variable domain is AAGVIQSPRHLIKEKRETATLKCYPIPRHDTVYWYQQGPGQDPQFLISFYEKMQSDKGSIPDRFSAQQFSDYHSELNMSSLELGDSALYFCASRSNLAGATDTQYFGPGTRLTVL.

This clone was counted a single time. V usage is TRBV5-5 and J usage is TRBJ1-6; D is possibly TRBD1 (5 bases). CDR3 size: 16 residues. V shed 2 bases and J shed 0 bases, with 9 bases lying between them. Germline-derived CDR1 and CDR2 are SGHKS and YYEKEE (reference sequence). The CDR3 DNA reads as TGTGCCAGCAGCTTTTACCAGGGCTCCTATAATTCACCCCTCCACTTT. As protein: CASSFYQGSYNSPLHF.

In its sample, this clone was seen once. Other DNA variants within this sample encode the same CDR3. The chain links TRBV2 to TRBJ2-7; D unclear. Germline CDR1 and CDR2: SNHLY and FYNNEI. The ends were cut back, 6 bases at V and 4 bases at J, with 4 bases in the middle. CDR3 length: 10 residues. The CDR3 DNA is TGTGCCAGCAGCGGATACGAGCAGTACTTC. It encodes CASSGYEQYF.

The rearrangement links TRBV27 to TRBJ1-1; TRBD1 agrees at 9 bases. The germline V gene has CDR1 MNHEY and CDR2 SMNVEV (reference sequence). The CDR3 totals 16 residues. V shed 0 bases, J shed 4 bases, and the junction held 6 bases outside the gene matches. The CDR3 spells CASSLSRTGDRTEAFF. The CDR3 coding sequence is TGTGCCAGCAGTTTATCGAGGACAGGGGATCGCACTGAAGCTTTCTTT.

This clone was found a few times. This rearrangement joins TRBV6-2 or TRBV6-3 to TRBJ1-1; D call uncertain. The CDR3 consists of 12 residues. Germline CDR1 MNHEY, CDR2 SVGEGT. With 0 bases removed from V and 5 bases from J, the gap between germline ends came to 4 bases. The CDR3 loop is CASSYSSTEAFF. As DNA, the CDR3 is TGTGCCAGCAGTTACTCTTCGACTGAAGCTTTCTTT.

There are a few counts of this clone. The genes are TRBV7-9 and TRBJ1-3; D ambiguous. The V gene's germline CDR1 is SEHNR and CDR2 FQNEAQ (reference sequence). The length of the CDR3 is 16 residues. V was trimmed by 4 bases and J by 1 base, leaving 14 bases between them. CDR3: CASSSTREKSGNTIYF. CDR3 sequence (DNA): TGTGCCAGCAGCTCCACCAGAGAGAAGTCTGGAAACACCATATATTTT.